The 28 T cell receptor beta chains listed next were all sequenced from one sample in a study of beta chain features in type 1 diabetes. The isolated RNA, all of it, was reverse transcribed, so expressed TCRB transcripts were what got sequenced. Repertoires were generated with immunoSEQ multiplex PCR, while TCRdb's copy carries only in-frame clones and drops some. This sample has fewer than 550,000 clones, with approximately 10% found just once. The sample comprised naive CD4+ T cells from blood. The receptors were gathered from a woman aged 18 to 35 in good health.

This clone was found a few times. V usage is TRBV18 and J usage is TRBJ1-2, with no clear D. Per the germline V gene, CDR1 is KGHSH and CDR2 is LQKENI. The CDR3 has 13 residues. Trimming took off 3 bases at V and 2 bases at J, with 7 bases between the two ends. This CDR3 reads CASSPEQNYGYTF. The CDR3 bases are TGTGCCAGCTCACCGGAGCAGAACTATGGCTACACCTTC.

This clone was found a few times. The chain joins TRBV12-2 to TRBJ1-6; the table's D gene call, TRBD1, was not cross checked with the DNA. TRBV12-2 is a documented pseudogene. The CDR3 consists of 14 residues. The CDR3 sequence is CASRTTGPNSPLHF. As DNA, the CDR3 is TGTGCAAGTCGTACGACAGGGCCGAATTCACCCCTCCACTTT.

This clone was seen only a few times. The chain carries TRBV5-1 and TRBJ1-1; maybe TRBD1 (6 bases). Trimming shortened V by 1 base and J by 1 base, and 14 bases separated the two germline ends. Germline V gene lookup returns CDR1 SGHRS and CDR2 YFSETQ. CDR3 size: 16 residues. The CDR3 is CASSLQQVGQNTEAFF. Written as DNA, the CDR3 is TGCGCCAGCAGCTTGCAACAGGTGGGACAGAACACTGAAGCTTTCTTT.

As to this clone: In the same sample, other DNA sequences code for this CDR3. The chain recombines TRBV6-5 with TRBJ2-1; D possibly corresponds to TRBD2 (5 bases). Germline V gene lookup returns CDR1 MNHEY and CDR2 SVGAGI. The CDR3 extends over 15 amino acids. The V end was cut by 0 bases, the J end by 0 bases, with 6 bases between. In nucleotides, the CDR3 is TGTGCCAGCAGTTACTCTGGGAGCTCCTACAATGAGCAGTTCTTC. Protein sequence: CASSYSGSSYNEQFF.

The sample holds many counts of this clone. The chain links TRBV11-1 to TRBJ2-1; D is ambiguous. CDR1 and CDR2 (germline): SGHAT, FQDESV (reference sequence). V shed 3 bases and J shed 7 bases, with 10 bases lying between them. The CDR3 is 13 residues long. The CDR3 sequence: CASSLKNTNEQFF. For the CDR3, the DNA is TGTGCCAGCAGCTTGAAGAACACGAATGAGCAGTTCTTC.

The genes are TRBV30 and TRBJ2-7; D is uncertain. Germline assignment: CDR1 GTSNPN and CDR2 SVGIG (reference sequence). This CDR3 has 13 amino acids. The V and J ends lost 1 base and 2 bases respectively, with 9 bases between them. The CDR3 protein is CAWSAEMTYEQYF. As DNA, the CDR3 is TGTGCCTGGAGTGCCGAAATGACCTACGAGCAGTACTTC. The full variable domain, rest sourced from reference TRBV30 and TRBJ2-7, is SQTIHQWPATLVQPVGSPLSLECTVEGTSNPNLYWYRQAAGRGLQLLFYSVGIGQISSEVPQNLSASRPQDRQFILSSKKLLLSDSGFYLCAWSAEMTYEQYFGPGTRLTVT.

For this clone: It may be a read error: a sequence one base away is much more abundant. This sequence joins TRBV9 and TRBJ2-3; no reliable D call. Looked up from germline, CDR1 is SGDLS and CDR2 is YYNGEE. V shed 3 bases and J shed 2 bases, with 4 bases lying between them. The CDR3 is 12 amino acids. The CDR3 DNA reads TGTGCCAGCAGCGCCTACACAGATACGCAGTATTTT. Its translation is CASSAYTDTQYF. Combining the CDR3 with reference TRBV9 and TRBJ2-3 gives the whole variable domain DSGVTQTPKHLITATGQRVTLRCSPRSGDLSVYWYQQSLDQGLQFLIQYYNGEERAKGNILERFSAQQFPDLHSELNLSSLELGDSALYFCASSAYTDTQYFGPGTRLTVL.

This clone was picked up one time. The chain combines TRBV7-6 with TRBJ1-1; D may be TRBD1 (6 bases). The CDR3 covers 13 residues. V was cut by 5 bases and J by 10 bases, with 17 bases left in between. CDR1 is SGHVS and CDR2 is FNYEAQ in the germline V gene. The CDR3 loop reads CASSPRQGMRAFF. The CDR3 DNA is TGTGCCAGCAGCCCGCGGCAGGGGATGCGAGCTTTCTTT.

The gene calls are TRBV5-1 and TRBJ2-7; no firm D call. With 5 bases removed from V and 1 base from J, the gap between germline ends came to 7 bases. This CDR3 has 12 amino acids. CDR1 SGHRS and CDR2 YFSETQ come from the germline V gene. The CDR3: CASSGPSYEQYF. The CDR3 DNA follows: TGCGCCAGCAGTGGTCCATCCTACGAGCAGTACTTC.

This clone was seen only a few times. V usage is TRBV29-1 and J usage is TRBJ2-5; D might be TRBD2 (7 bases). Germline CDR1 is SQVTM and CDR2 is ANQGSEA. The CDR3 spans 15 residues. V gave up 6 bases and J gave up 0 bases, with 17 bases separating them. The CDR3 bases are TGCAGCGTGGGAATAGGGGGGGGCGACCAAGAGACCCAGTACTTC. Amino acids: CSVGIGGGDQETQYF.

In its sample, this clone was seen a few times. The rearrangement uses TRBV30 and TRBJ2-1; 10 nucleotides align to TRBD2. CDR3 length: 14 amino acids. Germline V gene sequence: CDR1 GTSNPN, CDR2 SVGIG (reference sequence). Losses at the gene ends were 0 bases for V and 6 bases for J; bases not matched to a gene: 2. The CDR3 DNA sequence: TGTGCCTGGAGTGTAGCTAGCGGGAGCAATGAGCAGTTCTTC. This translates into CAWSVASGSNEQFF.

This chain uses TRBV5-1 with TRBJ2-1; TRBD2 aligns across 14 bases. Germline V gene sequence: CDR1 SGHRS, CDR2 YFSETQ. V lost 4 bases and J lost 9; bases outside the gene matches: 6. The CDR3 loop spans 15 amino acids. CDR3: CASSVGTSGGSEQFF. The CDR3 bases are TGCGCCAGCAGCGTTGGGACTAGCGGGGGTTCTGAGCAGTTCTTC.

The chain couples TRBV14 to TRBJ2-1; D tentatively fits TRBD1 or TRBD2 (6 bases each). This CDR3 contains 20 residues. CDR1 and CDR2 (germline): SGHDN, FVKESK. V lost 1 base and J lost 4, with 26 bases in between. The CDR3 DNA reads as TGTGCCAGCAGCCAAGGACGGGGGCCTCCCTGGACCCGGGGTTACAATGAGCAGTTCTTC. Its protein product is CASSQGRGPPWTRGYNEQFF.

In its sample, this clone was seen a few times. The rearrangement uses TRBV5-4 and TRBJ2-4, with 9 bases lining up with TRBD2. The CDR3 sequence is 15 residues long. Germline CDR1 is SGHNT and CDR2 is YYREEE (reference sequence). Trimming took 4 bases from V and 4 from J; bases not matched to a gene: 6. The CDR3: CASSPRGGGKNIQYF. CDR3 DNA: TGTGCCAGCAGCCCGCGGGGGGGCGGGAAAAACATTCAGTACTTC.

In its sample, this clone was seen a few times. V gene TRBV7-9 combines with J gene TRBJ2-1; 8 nucleotides match TRBD2. Trimming at V came to 1 base and at J to 9 bases, leaving 8 bases not matched to a gene. The CDR3 loop spans 15 amino acids. CDR1 and CDR2 from the germline V gene are SEHNR and FQNEAQ (reference sequence). The CDR3 reads CASSLVSVAGREQFF. In DNA form, the CDR3 reads TGTGCCAGCAGCTTAGTTTCGGTAGCGGGGCGTGAGCAGTTCTTC.

This clone was counted between two and nine times. DNA of the CDR3: TGTGCCAGCAGTTCACCGGGACAACGCACAGATACGCAGTATTTT. It encodes CASSSPGQRTDTQYF. The rearrangement joins TRBV28 to TRBJ2-3; a possible D gene is TRBD1 (6 bases). CDR3 size: 15 residues. V was shortened by 4 bases and J by 1 base, with 12 bases between the two germline ends. CDR1 and CDR2 from the germline V gene are MDHEN and SYDVKM.

The chain joins TRBV9 to TRBJ2-2; the match to TRBD2 covers 7 bases. This CDR3 contains 16 residues. V lost 3 bases and J lost 7; bases outside the gene matches: 12. Germline V gene lookup returns CDR1 SGDLS and CDR2 YYNGEE. Written as DNA, the CDR3 is TGTGCCAGCAGCGCCCGGGGGGACCTTCAGGTCGGGGAGCTGTTTTTT. Translation gives CASSARGDLQVGELFF.

For this clone: Other DNA variants within this sample encode the same CDR3. This sequence joins TRBV5-1 and TRBJ1-1; D unresolved. CDR3 length: 14 residues. Trimming stripped 3 bases from V and 0 bases from J, with 9 bases between. CDR1 is SGHRS, CDR2 YFSETQ, per germline. CDR3 DNA sequence: TGCGCCAGCAGCTCCGACGGAATGAACACTGAAGCTTTCTTT. Its protein product is CASSSDGMNTEAFF.

This sequence joins TRBV28 and TRBJ2-1; D tentatively fits TRBD1 or TRBD2 (6 bases each). The CDR3 has 14 residues. CDR1 and CDR2 (germline): MDHEN, SYDVKM. Trimming cost V 7 bases and J 10 bases, with 20 bases left between them. In DNA form, the CDR3 reads TGTGCCAGCACCGAGGGGGGCCCCCGGTGGGAGCAGTTCTTC. This sequence encodes CASTEGGPRWEQFF.

The chain combines TRBV5-1 with TRBJ2-1, with D hard to call. The V end lost 1 base, the J end lost 3 bases, and 8 bases lay between the germline ends. Germline V gives CDR1 SGHRS, CDR2 YFSETQ. The CDR3 consists of 14 residues. The CDR3 DNA sequence: TGCGCCAGCAGCTTGAGGACGCTCTACAATGAGCAGTTCTTC. Amino acid sequence: CASSLRTLYNEQFF.

A few counts support this clone. The CDR3 DNA reads TGTGCCAGCAGCCGGGACAGACAAGAGACCCAGTACTTC. Translation: CASSRDRQETQYF. This chain connects TRBV16 to TRBJ2-5, with 7 positions matching TRBD1. The CDR3 covers 13 residues. The germline V gene encodes CDR1 KGHSY and CDR2 FQNENV. Trimming removed 4 bases from V and 2 bases from J; junction bases left unmatched: 1.

V and J are TRBV18 and TRBJ2-6; D not resolved. This CDR3 spans 13 amino acids. Trimming cost V 10 bases and J 4 bases, with 11 bases left between them. The germline V gene has CDR1 KGHSH and CDR2 LQKENI. CDR3 amino acids: CATQGAGANVLTF. The CDR3, as DNA: TGTGCCACCCAAGGCGCCGGGGCCAACGTCCTGACTTTC. The variable domain in full, with the rest retrieved from reference TRBV18 and TRBJ2-6, is NAGVMQNPRHLVRRRGQEARLRCSPMKGHSHVYWYRQLPEEGLKFMVYLQKENIIDESGMPKERFSAEFPKEGPSILRIQQVVRGDSAAYFCATQGAGANVLTFGAGSRLTVL.

This clone was seen more than once but under ten times. This chain connects TRBV13 to TRBJ2-1, with unresolved D. CDR3 length: 13 residues. Looked up from germline, CDR1 is PRHDT and CDR2 is FYEKMQ (reference sequence). Trimming left V 1 base short and J 4 bases short, with 5 bases between. The CDR3 bases are TGTGCCAGCAGCTTAGATAGGTACAATGAGCAGTTCTTC. It encodes CASSLDRYNEQFF.

This chain connects TRBV4-1 to TRBJ2-6; possibly TRBD1 for D (6 bases). CDR1 is MGHRA, CDR2 YSYEKL, per germline. This CDR3 has 17 amino acids. The ends were cut back, 1 base at V and 0 bases at J, with 10 bases in the middle. The CDR3 nucleotides are TGCGCCAGCAGCCAAGGGCACAGGGTCTCTGGGGCCAACGTCCTGACTTTC. Its translation is CASSQGHRVSGANVLTF.

V gene TRBV4-3 combines with J gene TRBJ2-1; the D gene is possibly TRBD2 (5 bases). V was shortened by 0 bases and J by 6 bases, with 15 bases between the two germline ends. The CDR3 is 16 residues long. The germline V gene encodes CDR1 LGHNA and CDR2 YSLEER. The CDR3 nucleotides read TGCGCCAGCAGCCAAGAGCTGGAGGCCGACGGCAATGAGCAGTTCTTC. Its protein product is CASSQELEADGNEQFF.

This clone has a handful of counts. The chain has TRBV28 and TRBJ1-1; D remains ambiguous. Per germline, CDR1 MDHEN and CDR2 SYDVKM. V lost 5 bases and J 10 bases, leaving 14 bases between the germline ends. This CDR3 spans 12 amino acids. The CDR3 sequence: CASSPPLGLAFF. CDR3 sequence (DNA): TGTGCCAGCAGTCCCCCCCTCGGGTTAGCTTTCTTT.

V gene TRBV18 combines with J gene TRBJ2-1; D is unclear. The CDR3 runs to 12 residues. Trimming shortened V by 1 base and J by 7 bases, and 5 bases separated the two germline ends. Germline V lookup: CDR1 KGHSH, CDR2 LQKENI. The CDR3 region is CASSPRRNEQFF. The CDR3 DNA follows: TGTGCCAGCTCACCACGCAGAAATGAGCAGTTCTTC.

This clone has only a few counts. V is TRBV30 and J is TRBJ2-2; a possible D gene is TRBD1 (6 bases). Trimming removed 3 bases from V and 8 bases from J, with 13 bases in between. There are 13 residues in the CDR3. Germline lookup yields CDR1 GTSNPN and CDR2 SVGIG (reference sequence). As DNA, the CDR3 is TGTGCCTGGAGAATACAGGGACGAGGGGAGCTGTTTTTT. As protein: CAWRIQGRGELFF.